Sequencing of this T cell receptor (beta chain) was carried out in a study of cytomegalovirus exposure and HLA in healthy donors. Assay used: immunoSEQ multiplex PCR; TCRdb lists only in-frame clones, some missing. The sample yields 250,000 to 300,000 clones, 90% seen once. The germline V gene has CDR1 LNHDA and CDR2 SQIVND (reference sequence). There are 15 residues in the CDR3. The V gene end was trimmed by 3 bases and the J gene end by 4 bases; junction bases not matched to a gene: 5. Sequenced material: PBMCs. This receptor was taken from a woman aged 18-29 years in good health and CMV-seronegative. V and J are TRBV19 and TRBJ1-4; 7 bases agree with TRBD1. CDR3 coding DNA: TGTGCCAGTAGTATGGGGACAGCCTTTAATGAAAAACTGTTTTTT. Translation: CASSMGTAFNEKLFF.